A selection of T cell receptor beta chains follows, all from one sample in a study of OX40 agonist ivuxolimab in advanced cancers. Assay: immunoSEQ multiplex PCR; the TCRdb copy retains only in-frame clones and omits some. The repertoire holds roughly 56,000 clones, with more than 70% as singletons. The specimen comprised CD4+ or CD8+ T cells sorted from blood, sampled in a trial of the OX40 agonist ivuxolimab. Receptor source: an adult with an advanced solid tumor such as melanoma, head and neck, liver or kidney cancer. The CDR3 runs from the conserved cysteine through the conserved F or W. A D gene is named only where the DNA matches it firmly. Size is stated for part of the rows, as once, few or many counts, or as a class when the clone is expanded.

v_gene	d_gene	j_gene	abundance	len	CDR3nt	CDR3aa
TRBV9	NA	TRBJ1-4	NA	15	TGTGCCAGCAGCGTAGAGCCCGTCCCGGGGGGAAAACTGTTTTTT	CASSVEPVPGGKLFF
TRBV11-2	TRBD1	TRBJ2-3	NA	13	TGTGCCAGCGTAACAGGGGGCGCAGATACGCAGTATTTT	CASVTGGADTQYF
TRBV6-5	NA	TRBJ1-2	NA	13	TGTGCCAGCAGTTACCAGAGTAACTATGGCTACACCTTC	CASSYQSNYGYTF
TRBV13	NA	TRBJ1-1	NA	14	TGTGCCAGCAGCTTCACAGCGTTTTCCACTGAAGCTTTCTTT	CASSFTAFSTEAFF
TRBV20-1	TRBD1	TRBJ2-7	NA	11	TGCAGTGCCTCGGACAGGGTCGAGCAGTACTTC	CSASDRVEQYF
TRBV5-4	NA	TRBJ1-4	NA	16	TGTGCCAGCAGCTCAACAGGGAAGGGGGGGAGCGAAAAACTGTTTTTT	CASSSTGKGGSEKLFF
TRBV7-2	NA	TRBJ2-1	NA	13	TGTGCCAGCAGCTTAGGCTTCAACAATGAGCAGTTCTTC	CASSLGFNNEQFF
TRBV5-1	TRBD1	TRBJ2-5	NA	16	TGCGCCAGCAGCTCCGGGACAGGGTTTTGGCAAGAGACCCAGTACTTC	CASSSGTGFWQETQYF
TRBV11-3	NA	TRBJ1-1	NA	14	TGTGCCAGCAGCTTAGGAGGACAGCTCACTGAAGCTTTCTTT	CASSLGGQLTEAFF
TRBV5-4	NA	TRBJ1-2	NA	13	TGTGCCAGCAGCCGGGCCCCAGAAGGTGGCTACACCTTC	CASSRAPEGGYTF
TRBV5-1	NA	TRBJ1-5	NA	15	TGCGCCAGCAGCTTGATGACAGGAACGAATCAGCCCCAGCATTTT	CASSLMTGTNQPQHF
TRBV2	NA	TRBJ2-3	NA	21	TGTGCCAGCAGCAAGATGGGGGACACAAAGCTAAGTGTCTCTAGCACAGATACGCAGTATTTT	CASSKMGDTKLSVSSTDTQYF
TRBV11-1	NA	TRBJ1-2	NA	15	TGTGCCAGCAGCGTAGCGCTCTCTTCTCTCCATGGCTACACCTTC	CASSVALSSLHGYTF
TRBV5-1	TRBD1	TRBJ2-1	NA	13	TGCGCCAGCAGCTTAGGGGGCCCCAATGAGCAGTTCTTC	CASSLGGPNEQFF
TRBV7-9	NA	TRBJ1-4	NA	15	TGTGCCAGCAGCTTAGAAAGCTCAACTAATGAAAAACTGTTTTTT	CASSLESSTNEKLFF
TRBV11-2	NA	TRBJ2-1	once	15	TGTGCCAGCAGCTTACGTGGTTTCGCCTACAATGAGCAGTTCTTC	CASSLRGFAYNEQFF
TRBV6-6	NA	TRBJ2-7	NA	13	TGTGCCAGCAACATAAGACAGGGAGGAGAGCAGTACTTC	CASNIRQGGEQYF
TRBV6-1	NA	TRBJ2-7	few	18	TGTGCCAGCAGTGAGGACCCAGCTTCGACAGTGAGCTCCTACGAGCAGTACTTC	CASSEDPASTVSSYEQYF
TRBV7-2	NA	TRBJ2-5	NA	14	TGTGCCAGCAGCTTCCCCGGGGTGGCGGAGACCCAGTACTTC	CASSFPGVAETQYF
TRBV6-1	NA	TRBJ1-2	once	15	TGTGCCAGCAGTGACCTCGACAGCTACGTGGATGGCTACACCTTC	CASSDLDSYVDGYTF